The rows below give T cell receptor beta chains drawn from one sample of a study of shared clonotypes between healthy human individuals. Method: immunoSEQ multiplex PCR; TCRdb's copy keeps in-frame clones and lacks some. The table includes about 2 million clones, around 96% detected once. Material for sequencing was naive CD8+ T cells sorted from blood. The origin of the receptors is a man between 18 and 35 years old in good health. Each CDR3 is given with its conserved first and last residue. A D gene is named only where the DNA matches it firmly. Rows may omit the clone size; those that give it use once, few, many or a size class.

cdr3_length d_call j_call clone_size v_call cdr3_aa cdr3_nt
14 - TRBJ2-7 - TRBV5-4 CASSLLDVPYEQYF TGTGCCAGCAGCTTACTAGACGTACCCTACGAGCAGTACTTC
13 - TRBJ2-3 - TRBV19 CASSIDLTDTQYF TGTGCCAGTAGTATCGACCTCACAGATACGCAGTATTTT
13 - TRBJ2-7 - TRBV7-9 CASSLAQGWEQYF TGTGCCAGCAGCTTAGCGCAGGGCTGGGAGCAGTACTTC
10 - TRBJ1-2 - TRBV21-1 CASLDAGYTF TGTGCCAGCCTCGATGCGGGCTACACCTTC
15 TRBD1 TRBJ2-1 few TRBV7-3 CASSLGTGGRDEQFF TGTGCCAGCAGCTTAGGGACAGGGGGCCGGGATGAGCAGTTCTTC
14 - TRBJ2-1 - TRBV18 CASSPAGSNNEQFF TGTGCCAGCTCACCGGCGGGATCCAACAATGAGCAGTTCTTC
14 - TRBJ2-2 - TRBV29-1 CSVEPRSNTGELFF TGCAGCGTTGAACCGCGGTCGAACACCGGGGAGCTGTTTTTT
14 - TRBJ2-7 - TRBV27 CASSLSTGTYEQYF TGTGCCAGCAGTTTATCGACGGGGACATACGAGCAGTACTTC
13 - TRBJ1-3 - TRBV6-1 CARGDDSGNTIYF TGTGCCAGGGGGGACGACTCTGGAAACACCATATATTTT
14 - TRBJ1-5 - TRBV19 CASSMTEGNQPQHF TGTGCCAGTAGTATGACAGAGGGCAATCAGCCCCAGCATTTT
12 - TRBJ1-2 - TRBV12-5 CASALGAYGYTF TGTGCTAGTGCCTTGGGGGCCTATGGCTACACCTTC
17 - TRBJ1-4 - TRBV11-2 CASSLFDQTSTNEKLFF TGTGCCAGCAGCTTATTTGATCAAACCTCAACTAATGAAAAACTGTTTTTT
15 TRBD1 TRBJ2-5 once TRBV5-4 CASSWGQGIQETQYF TGTGCCAGCAGCTGGGGACAGGGGATCCAAGAGACCCAGTACTTC
16 TRBD2 TRBJ2-1 - TRBV9 CASSAPSGSFYNEQFF TGTGCCAGCAGCGCACCAAGCGGGAGTTTCTACAATGAGCAGTTCTTC
13 - TRBJ2-7 - TRBV27 CASSFTGSYEQYF TGTGCCAGCAGTTTTACAGGCTCCTACGAGCAGTACTTC
15 - TRBJ2-3 - TRBV25-1 CASSDPPDNTDTQYF TGTGCCAGCAGTGATCCCCCCGACAACACAGATACGCAGTATTTT
17 TRBD1 TRBJ1-2 once TRBV7-6 CASSGWDREGGYYGYTF TGTGCCAGCTCCGGATGGGACAGGGAAGGGGGCTACTATGGCTACACCTTC
17 - TRBJ1-1 - TRBV6-1 CASSEVAAIVMNTEAFF TGTGCCAGCAGTGAGGTAGCGGCCATTGTTATGAACACTGAAGCTTTCTTT
13 - TRBJ2-7 - TRBV29-1 CSVGQPSSYEQYF TGCAGCGTCGGGCAACCGAGCTCCTACGAGCAGTACTTC
20 TRBD2 TRBJ2-3 - TRBV11-3 CASSLDFRRFSGRKEDTQYF TGTGCCAGCAGCTTAGATTTTAGAAGGTTTAGCGGGAGAAAGGAAGATACGCAGTATTTT
14 - TRBJ2-7 - TRBV11-1 CASSFGGLTYEQYF TGTGCCAGCAGCTTTGGGGGGCTTACCTACGAGCAGTACTTC
14 - TRBJ2-1 - TRBV7-2 CASSYTPSYNEQFF TGTGCCAGCAGCTACACGCCTTCCTACAATGAGCAGTTCTTC
18 TRBD2 TRBJ2-5 - TRBV5-4 CASSWLGGGNSERETQYF TGTGCCAGCAGCTGGCTCGGCGGGGGGAACTCAGAAAGGGAGACCCAGTACTTC
14 TRBD2 TRBJ2-3 - TRBV6-5 CASTPSGSTDTQYF TGTGCCAGCACCCCTAGCGGAAGCACAGATACGCAGTATTTT
15 - TRBJ2-2 - TRBV5-6 CASSLALRGAGELFF TGTGCCAGCAGCTTGGCCTTGAGAGGGGCCGGGGAGCTGTTTTTT
13 - TRBJ1-6 - TRBV27 CASSSRALSPLHF TGTGCCAGCAGTTCCCGGGCCCTTTCCCCCCTCCACTTT
14 TRBD2 TRBJ2-1 - TRBV7-9 CASLLAGGIGEQFF TGTGCCAGCCTACTAGCGGGGGGGATCGGTGAGCAGTTCTTC
14 - TRBJ2-3 - TRBV2 CASQTGMSTDTQYF TGTGCCAGTCAAACAGGGATGAGCACAGATACGCAGTATTTT
11 - TRBJ1-2 - TRBV28 CASSFNYGYTF TGTGCCAGCAGTTTCAACTATGGCTACACCTTC
14 - TRBJ2-7 - TRBV5-8 CASSLAGHSYEQYF TGTGCCAGCAGCTTGGCAGGTCACTCCTACGAGCAGTACTTC
15 - TRBJ1-1 - TRBV21-1 CASSNTWQGATEAFF TGTGCCAGCAGCAATACGTGGCAGGGGGCCACTGAAGCTTTCTTT
15 TRBD2 TRBJ2-7 - TRBV5-6 CASSLGLAGGYEQYF TGTGCCAGCAGCTTGGGACTAGCGGGGGGCTACGAGCAGTACTTC
14 - TRBJ2-7 - TRBV10-1 CAIDEGLGDYEQYF TGCGCCATCGATGAGGGGCTTGGGGACTACGAGCAGTACTTC
13 TRBD2 TRBJ2-7 - TRBV5-1 CASRRSGADEQYF TGCGCCAGCAGACGTAGCGGGGCTGACGAGCAGTACTTC
15 TRBD1 TRBJ2-7 - TRBV6-1 CASSEYLREQGEQYF TGTGCCAGCAGTGAATATCTTAGGGAACAGGGGGAGCAGTACTTC
12 - TRBJ2-2 - TRBV29-1 CSALKDTGELFF TGCAGCGCCTTAAAGGACACCGGGGAGCTGTTTTTT
17 TRBD2 TRBJ2-7 - TRBV11-2 CASSLQLLAGSSYEQYF TGTGCCAGCAGCTTACAGCTACTAGCGGGTAGCTCCTACGAGCAGTACTTC
14 TRBD2 TRBJ2-7 - TRBV5-1 CASSLTSGPYEQYF TGCGCCAGCAGCTTAACTAGCGGACCCTACGAGCAGTACTTC